These 9 T cell receptor beta chains came from one sample sequenced in a study of T cells in Graves' hyperthyroidism and ophthalmopathy. Amplification yielded TCR beta CDR3 regions, with RNA transcripts as the source. Primed by the HTBI set, a first-round RT-PCR was run on the TCR CDR3. TCRdb re-called the multiplex PCR reads with MiXCR, one entry per CDR3 protein. The sample holds approximately 520,000 distinct CDR3 sequences, around 21% seen once. Sequencing was performed on blood. These receptors were obtained from a man between 18 and 35 years old with Graves' hyperthyroidism.

Turning to this clonotype: This is likely a read error, given that the CDR3 carries no conserved phenylalanine or tryptophan at its end. The rearrangement links TRBV24-1 to TRBJ2-7; D may be TRBD1 (5 bases). The CDR3 consists of 14 residues. The V end lost 9 bases, the J end lost 1 base, and 15 bases lay between the germline ends. Germline V gives CDR1 KGHDR, CDR2 SFDVKD. Here the CDR3 DNA reads TGTGCCACCCGCTCCCAGGGAAAGTCCTACGAGCAGTACTAC. It encodes CATRSQGKSYEQYY.

In this sample, this clonotype turned up many times. The rearrangement joins TRBV28 to TRBJ1-1, with D tentatively TRBD1 (5 bases). This CDR3 is built from 16 residues. V lost 7 bases and J lost 1, with 19 bases in between. CDR1 is MDHEN and CDR2 is SYDVKM in the germline V gene. The CDR3 bases are TGTGCCAGCAACCTCCCGCTGGGACGGGAGAACACTGAAGCTTTCTTT. Translating gives CASNLPLGRENTEAFF.

This clonotype has a handful of counts. The chain has TRBV28 and TRBJ2-7; 7 positions match TRBD1. Losses at the gene ends were 6 bases for V and 9 bases for J; bases not matched to a gene: 8. The CDR3 spans 12 residues. CDR1 and CDR2 from the germline V gene are MDHEN and SYDVKM. CDR3 nucleotide sequence: TGTGCCAGCAGCCCGACAGGGATGGTGCAGTACTTC. This codes for CASSPTGMVQYF. The full variable domain, rest sourced from reference TRBV28 and TRBJ2-7, is DVKVTQSSRYLVKRTGEKVFLECVQDMDHENMFWYRQDPGLGLRLIYFSYDVKMKEKGDIPEGYSVSREKKERFSLILESASTNQTSMYLCASSPTGMVQYFGPGTRLTVT.

This clonotype was counted ten times or more. The chain carries TRBV28 and TRBJ1-5; no clear D gene. The CDR3 is made up of 17 amino acids. With 3 bases removed from V and 2 bases from J, the gap between germline ends came to 17 bases. Germline V lookup: CDR1 MDHEN, CDR2 SYDVKM. The CDR3 region has the DNA TGTGCCAGCAGTTTGATCTCGTCCTTGAGGGGCAATCAGCCCCAGCATTTT. The encoded protein is CASSLISSLRGNQPQHF.

Ten or more counts support this clonotype. The chain combines TRBV6-1 with TRBJ2-5; 8 bases agree with TRBD1. J gave up 2 bases and V 6 bases, and 8 bases lay outside the gene matches. The CDR3 has 15 amino acids. CDR1 and CDR2 (germline): MNHNS, SASEGT. The CDR3 loop is CASSLGQGAQETQYF. The DNA of the CDR3 is TGTGCCAGCAGCCTCGGGCAGGGGGCACAAGAGACCCAGTACTTC.

This rearrangement joins TRBV10-1 to TRBJ2-5; D ambiguous. Germline CDR1 WNHNN, CDR2 SYGVQD (reference sequence). CDR3 size: 13 residues. V dropped 3 bases and J dropped 1 base, with 6 bases sitting between them. CDR3 DNA sequence: TGCGCCAGCAGTGAAGACTTCCAAGAGACCCAGTACTTC. As protein: CASSEDFQETQYF.

This clonotype has only a few counts. V gene TRBV7-8 combines with J gene TRBJ2-3, with 7 nucleotides matching TRBD1. The junction had 9 bases not matched to a gene; V was cut back by 5 bases and J by 4 bases. CDR1 SGHVS and CDR2 FQNEAQ come from the germline V gene. The CDR3 consists of 15 residues. In DNA, the CDR3 is TGTGCCAGCAGCAAGACAGGGTATAGCCCAGATACGCAGTATTTT. The encoded protein is CASSKTGYSPDTQYF.

This clonotype was seen ten or more times. The V call is TRBV12-3 or TRBV12-4, the J call TRBJ1-2; 7 bases match TRBD1. CDR3 size: 18 residues. After removal of 1 base from V and 5 bases from J, the junction contained 16 bases not matched to a gene. The DNA of the CDR3 is TGTGCCAGCAGTTTAGGTCATCGGGACAGACAGAGAATGTATGGCTACACCTTC. Translation gives CASSLGHRDRQRMYGYTF.

This clonotype occurred many times. V and J are TRBV12-3 or TRBV12-4 and TRBJ1-1; 9 bases are shared with TRBD1. The V gene end was trimmed by 3 bases and the J gene end by 3 bases; junction bases not matched to a gene: 2. The CDR3 totals 14 residues. CDR3 sequence reads: CASSLTGGDTEAFF. The CDR3 coding sequence is TGTGCCAGCAGTTTGACAGGGGGGGACACTGAAGCTTTCTTT.